The 22 T cell receptor beta chains presented below share a single source sample, sequenced in a study of Graves' ophthalmopathy and Graves' hyperthyroidism. RNA transcripts were the source from which TCR beta CDR3 regions were amplified. Scientists carried out first-round RT-PCR using HTBI primers and then a second-round multiplex PCR. TCRdb analysed the multiplex PCR reads with MiXCR anew, one entry per CDR3 protein. The sample shows 450,000 or so distinct CDR3 sequences, around 15% of them seen only once. The sample was blood. The receptors originated from a woman in her 30s with Graves' ophthalmopathy.

Many counts were recorded for this clonotype. The chain uses TRBV6-1 and TRBJ2-7; TRBD1 or TRBD2 may be the D gene (5 bases each). V lost 0 bases and J lost 6, with 24 bases in between. This CDR3 has 18 amino acids. Germline CDR1 and CDR2: MNHNS and SASEGT. This CDR3 reads CASSEALLGLAQRGEQYF. CDR3 DNA: TGTGCCAGCAGTGAAGCGTTGCTTGGGCTAGCCCAGAGGGGCGAGCAGTACTTC.

In its sample, this clonotype was seen many times. Germline and junction disagree at one end, which may indicate a read error. The rearrangement links TRBV6-5 to TRBJ2-5, with 8 bases matching TRBD2. Germline CDR1 MNHEY, CDR2 SVGAGI. CDR3 size: 14 residues. The CDR3 region is CASSYGAGGSLQSF. CDR3 DNA: TGTGCCAGCAGTTACGGGGCGGGAGGTTCGCTTCAATCCTTC.

This clonotype showed up many times. The chain couples TRBV6-1 to TRBJ1-1; the D is unclear. The V gene's germline CDR1 is MNHNS and CDR2 SASEGT. This CDR3 comprises 12 residues. Trimming took off 0 bases at V and 8 bases at J, with 7 bases between the two ends. CDR3 protein: CASSEAGEEAFF. DNA of the CDR3: TGTGCCAGCAGTGAAGCCGGGGAAGAAGCTTTCTTT.

This clonotype was counted at least ten times. The chain couples TRBV28 to TRBJ2-6; 7 bases line up with TRBD2. The junction had 6 bases not matched to a gene; V was cut back by 3 bases and J by 1 base. The CDR3 consists of 17 residues. Germline-derived CDR1 and CDR2 are MDHEN and SYDVKM. The CDR3 DNA reads TGTGCCAGCAGTTTGTCCCAGGGAGGGTCTGGGGCCAACGTCCTGACTTTC. Protein: CASSLSQGGSGANVLTF. Full variable domain (remainder filled in from reference TRBV28 and TRBJ2-6): DVKVTQSSRYLVKRTGEKVFLECVQDMDHENMFWYRQDPGLGLRLIYFSYDVKMKEKGDIPEGYSVSREKKERFSLILESASTNQTSMYLCASSLSQGGSGANVLTFGAGSRLTVL.

This clonotype was found many times. The chain carries TRBV12-3 or TRBV12-4 and TRBJ1-5, with 8 bases matching TRBD1. Unmatched junction bases numbered 13, after V lost 6 bases and J lost 9 bases. This CDR3 region has 15 residues. The CDR3 sequence: CASSVQGALKSPQHF. CDR3 bases: TGTGCCAGCAGCGTGCAGGGGGCTCTTAAATCGCCCCAGCATTTT.

A few counts support this clonotype. The rearrangement uses TRBV19 and TRBJ1-5, with D possibly matching TRBD1 (5 bases). V was cut by 3 bases and J by 1 base, with 16 bases left in between. The CDR3 spans 17 residues. CDR1 is LNHDA and CDR2 is SQIVND in the germline V gene (reference sequence). CDR3 DNA sequence: TGTGCCAGTAGTATTCGGCCGGGACCCACGAGCAATCAGCCCCAGCATTTT. Translation: CASSIRPGPTSNQPQHF.

This clonotype was seen many times. V usage is TRBV24-1 and J usage is TRBJ2-5; D is ambiguous. Germline assignment: CDR1 KGHDR and CDR2 SFDVKD. The CDR3 runs to 19 residues. V lost 5 bases to trimming and J lost 6 bases, with 30 bases between them. The CDR3 region has the DNA TGTGCCACCAGTGCTCATAAAATTGGCGGCACCTCAGTTGGACAGACCCAGTACTTC. Its protein is CATSAHKIGGTSVGQTQYF.

This clonotype was seen ten or more times. This sequence joins TRBV5-1 and TRBJ2-5, with TRBD1 matching 7 bases. With V trimmed by 4 bases and J by 1 base, 7 bases remained unmatched. Looked up from germline, CDR1 is SGHRS and CDR2 is YFSETQ. The CDR3 spans 15 residues. The CDR3 loop reads CASSGGQYSQETQYF. Here the CDR3 DNA reads TGCGCCAGCAGCGGGGGACAGTACAGCCAAGAGACCCAGTACTTC.

This clonotype appeared many times. V gene TRBV19 combines with J gene TRBJ1-1; D ambiguous. Trimming shortened V by 7 bases and J by 1 base, and 16 bases separated the two germline ends. Germline-derived CDR1 and CDR2 are LNHDA and SQIVND (reference sequence). The CDR3 length is 15 residues. This chain's CDR3 is CASKRSAAENTEAFF. CDR3 nucleotide sequence: TGTGCCAGTAAGAGGTCCGCAGCAGAGAACACTGAAGCTTTCTTT.

This clonotype was detected many times. The chain recombines TRBV28 with TRBJ1-1; D remains ambiguous. The CDR3 has 11 amino acids. Trimming took 7 bases from V and 0 from J, leaving 3 bases between them. Germline CDR1 reads MDHEN; CDR2 reads SYDVKM. As DNA, the CDR3 is TGTGCCAGCAAGTTGAACACTGAAGCTTTCTTT. It codes for CASKLNTEAFF.

This clonotype showed up just a few times. This chain uses TRBV11-2 with TRBJ2-2, with D possibly being TRBD1 (5 bases). CDR1 SGHAT and CDR2 FQNNGV come from the germline V gene. The CDR3 has 19 residues. V was clipped by 1 base and J by 1 base, with 19 bases between them. The CDR3 DNA reads TGTGCCAGCAGCTTAGGATGGGGCAGGGCTATTTGGAACACCGGGGAGCTGTTTTTT. It yields the protein CASSLGWGRAIWNTGELFF.

This clonotype was seen ten or more times. This chain joins TRBV27 and TRBJ1-1, with unresolved D. Trimming stripped 6 bases from V and 0 bases from J, with 8 bases between. The CDR3 covers 13 residues. Germline V gene lookup returns CDR1 MNHEY and CDR2 SMNVEV (reference sequence). In DNA, the CDR3 is TGTGCCAGCAGCCCCAGCATGAACACTGAAGCTTTCTTT. Amino acids: CASSPSMNTEAFF.

The table lists this clonotype with many counts. The rearrangement uses TRBV19 and TRBJ1-1; unclear D gene. Germline assignment: CDR1 LNHDA and CDR2 SQIVND (reference sequence). The V and J ends lost 2 bases and 1 base respectively, with 5 bases between them. CDR3 size: 13 residues. CDR3 amino acids: CASSIWQNTEAFF. CDR3 bases: TGTGCCAGTAGTATATGGCAGAACACTGAAGCTTTCTTT.

This clonotype showed up many times. The CDR3 does not end in the conserved phenylalanine or tryptophan, so this is likely a read error. The rearrangement links TRBV28 to TRBJ1-2, with unresolved D. The CDR3 spans 11 residues. V was trimmed by 6 bases and J by 5 bases, leaving 7 bases between them. Germline CDR1 reads MDHEN; CDR2 reads SYDVKM. CDR3 sequence (DNA): TGTGCCAGCAGCCGGTTGTATGGCTACACCCTC. Translating it yields CASSRLYGYTL.

This clonotype was recorded a few times. The V call is TRBV27, the J call TRBJ2-7; D tentatively reads TRBD1 or TRBD2 (6 bases each). Trimming removed 7 bases from V and 6 bases from J, with 13 bases in between. The CDR3 is 12 amino acids. Germline loops: CDR1 MNHEY, CDR2 SMNVEV (reference sequence). The chain's CDR3 is CASTPGASEQYF. In nucleotides, the CDR3 is TGTGCCAGCACCCCGGGGGCTTCCGAGCAGTACTTC.

About this clonotype: This clone may be a read error of a much larger clone one base away. The genes are TRBV19 and TRBJ2-7, with D possibly called TRBD1 or TRBD2 (7 bases each). CDR1 and CDR2 from the germline V gene are LNHDA and SQIVND (reference sequence). The CDR3 contains 14 residues. In nucleotides, the CDR3 is TGTGCCAGTAGCTCCGAGGGAGGGGGCTTAAAACTTGGCTTC. Translation gives CASSSEGGGLKLGF.

V gene TRBV28 combines with J gene TRBJ1-2; D is unclear. V lost 7 bases, J lost 6 bases, and 15 bases lay in between. Germline V gene sequence: CDR1 MDHEN, CDR2 SYDVKM. CDR3 length: 13 residues. DNA for the CDR3: TGTGCCAGCACATACAGCCTCTACCATGGCTACACCTTC. This sequence encodes CASTYSLYHGYTF.

This clonotype has ten or more counts. The J gene is TRBJ2-2, the V gene TRBV5-1; no definite D call. V lost 1 base and J lost 6, with 4 bases in between. Germline CDR1 SGHRS, CDR2 YFSETQ. The length of the CDR3 is 12 residues. Here the CDR3 DNA reads TGCGCCAGCAGCTTGATAGCCGGGGAGCTGTTTTTT. The encoded protein is CASSLIAGELFF.

On this clonotype itself: At one end, the junction sequence differs from germline, possibly due to a read error. The chain links TRBV6-1 to TRBJ2-7; 7 nucleotides align to TRBD1. This CDR3 is built from 15 residues. CDR1 is MNHNS and CDR2 is SASEGT in the germline V gene. CDR3 DNA sequence: TGTGCCAGCAGGGGACAGTGGGCGAGCTCCTACGAGCAGTGCTTC. Amino acid sequence: CASRGQWASSYEQCF.

This clonotype was seen at least ten times. This rearrangement joins TRBV6-5 to TRBJ1-1; no clear D gene. Germline V gene data show CDR1 as MNHEY and CDR2 as SVGAGI. V lost 2 bases to trimming and J lost 3 bases, with 10 bases between them. The CDR3 runs to 14 residues. CDR3 in DNA: TGTGCCAGCAGTTACGGAGGACGGTACACTGAAGCTTTCTTT. Translation gives CASSYGGRYTEAFF.

This clonotype was observed at least ten times. The J gene is TRBJ1-3, the V gene TRBV29-1, with D unclear. With 6 bases removed from V and 0 bases from J, the gap between germline ends came to 3 bases. The CDR3 loop spans 11 amino acids. In germline, CDR1 is SQVTM, CDR2 ANQGSEA. The CDR3 sequence is CSVNSGNTIYF. The CDR3 nucleotides read TGCAGCGTAAACTCTGGAAACACCATATATTTT.

This clonotype was observed many times. The chain combines TRBV11-1 with TRBJ2-7; D is undetermined. Germline V lookup: CDR1 SGHAT, CDR2 FQDESV (reference sequence). V dropped 1 base and J dropped 6 bases, with 10 bases sitting between them. The CDR3 extends over 13 amino acids. The CDR3 region is CASSLGQIGEQYF. The DNA of the CDR3 is TGTGCCAGCAGCTTAGGGCAGATCGGCGAGCAGTACTTC.